These T cell receptor beta chains were read from a single sample in a study of cytomegalovirus exposure and HLA in healthy donors. Sequencing was performed with immunoSEQ multiplex PCR; in TCRdb, only in-frame clones are kept and a portion is missing. This sample carries some 170,000 clones, around 77% of them seen once, and the ten largest clones take roughly 3.7%. Material: PBMCs. The receptors stem from a man aged 25 to 45 in good health and CMV-seropositive. Each CDR3 is given with its conserved first and last residue. Each record gives: J gene, D gene, clone size, V gene, CDR3 DNA, CDR3 protein. D genes are given only for firm matches. Clone size is not always given. Where it is, it says once, few, many or a class for expanded clones.

TRBJ1-5,TRBD1,-,TRBV27,TGTGCCAGCAGTTTAGGGACAGGGAGGAATCAGCCCCAGCATTTT,CASSLGTGRNQPQHF
TRBJ2-7,-,-,TRBV14,TGTGCCAGCAGCCCCGTACACAATTCCTACGAGCAGTACTTC,CASSPVHNSYEQYF
TRBJ2-2,-,once,TRBV28,TGTGCCAGCAGTCCCATCGACACACGATCGAACACCGGGGAGCTGTTTTTT,CASSPIDTRSNTGELFF
TRBJ2-1,-,once,TRBV10-3,TGTGCCATCAGTTCCCCCCAGGGGAATGAGCAGTTCTTC,CAISSPQGNEQFF
TRBJ2-7,-,-,TRBV5-6,TGTGCCAGCACCCTAGTCGGGTCCTCCTACGAGCAGTACTTC,CASTLVGSSYEQYF
TRBJ2-5,-,-,TRBV4-1,TGCGCCAGCAGCCAAGCCCGGAGTGTGACAGAAGAGACCCAGTACTTC,CASSQARSVTEETQYF
TRBJ2-5,TRBD2,few,TRBV5-5,TGTGCCAGCAGCTTAGAACTAGCGGGGGGGCGGGAGACCCAGTACTTC,CASSLELAGGRETQYF
TRBJ1-1,-,-,TRBV27,TGTGCCAGCAGTTTATTTCCGGGATCACGGGGTGACACTGAAGCTTTCTTT,CASSLFPGSRGDTEAFF
TRBJ1-2,-,-,TRBV18,TGTGCCAGCTCACCCTCCGGAGCGGGAACTAACTATGGCTACACCTTC,CASSPSGAGTNYGYTF
TRBJ1-4,-,-,TRBV28,TGTGCCAGCAGTTTAGTAAGGGGGTTTGGGGAAAAACTGTTTTTT,CASSLVRGFGEKLFF
TRBJ2-7,TRBD1,-,TRBV27,TGTGCCACCGCCGGGACAGGGTCCGACGAGCAGTACTTC,CATAGTGSDEQYF
TRBJ1-2,-,-,TRBV5-1,TGCGCCAGCAGCTTGGGGACTGGAACCTTATATGGCTACACCTTC,CASSLGTGTLYGYTF
TRBJ1-5,TRBD1,-,TRBV6-1,TGTGCCAGCAGTGAAACCTGGGACAGGGGTAATCAGCCCCAGCATTTT,CASSETWDRGNQPQHF
TRBJ1-4,-,-,TRBV15,TGTGCCACCAGCACATGGAGGGAAAAACTGTTTTTT,CATSTWREKLFF
TRBJ1-1,TRBD1,few,TRBV28,TGTGCCAGCAGTTCCGGACAGGGACTGGGCACTGAAGCTTTCTTT,CASSSGQGLGTEAFF
TRBJ2-3,TRBD2,-,TRBV9,TGTGCCAGCAGCCCAAAAGGGCGGGGAAGCGGGGGGGCGGCAGATACGCAGTATTTT,CASSPKGRGSGGAADTQYF
TRBJ2-5,TRBD2,once,TRBV5-1,TGCGCCAGCAGCCCGGGACTAGCGGGGGGCCCAGAGACCCAGTACTTC,CASSPGLAGGPETQYF
TRBJ2-3,TRBD2,-,TRBV6-5,TGTGCCAGCGCCTACTTAGCGGGGGGGACAGATACGCAGTATTTT,CASAYLAGGTDTQYF
TRBJ2-3,TRBD1,-,TRBV11-2,TGTGCCAGCAGCACCCCCGGGACAGACCCCACAGATACGCAGTATTTT,CASSTPGTDPTDTQYF
TRBJ2-5,-,-,TRBV11-3,TGTGCCAGCAGCTTAGGGGAGCAAGAGACCCAGTACTTC,CASSLGEQETQYF
TRBJ2-2,TRBD1,-,TRBV5-1,TGCGCCAGCAGGGCTCCGGGACAGGGTCTAAGCGGGGAGCTGTTTTTT,CASRAPGQGLSGELFF
TRBJ2-3,TRBD2,-,TRBV29-1,TGCAGCGTAGTAGTAGGGGAGGGAGATACGCAGTATTTT,CSVVVGEGDTQYF
TRBJ1-4,TRBD1,-,TRBV25-1,TGTGCCAGCAGTTTGACAGGGGGAGCTAATGAAAAACTGTTTTTT,CASSLTGGANEKLFF
TRBJ2-3,-,-,TRBV7-8,TGTGCCAGCAGCTTACTGGATACGCAGTATTTT,CASSLLDTQYF
TRBJ1-2,TRBD1,few,TRBV19,TGTGCCAGTACCCCAGGGGGCTATGGCTACACCTTC,CASTPGGYGYTF
TRBJ2-7,-,-,TRBV7-2,TGTGCCAGCAGCTTAGCGCGCCACGAGCAGTACTTC,CASSLARHEQYF
TRBJ2-2,TRBD1,-,TRBV28,TGTGCCAGCAGCTCACAGGGGACGAACACCGGGGAGCTGTTTTTT,CASSSQGTNTGELFF
TRBJ1-5,-,-,TRBV5-1,TGCGCCAGCCCATTTAAAAGGCGGAATCAGCCCCAGCATTTT,CASPFKRRNQPQHF
TRBJ2-7,TRBD2,once,TRBV28,TGTGCCAGCAGTCCGACTAGCGGTCCCTACGAGCAGTACTTC,CASSPTSGPYEQYF
TRBJ2-7,-,-,TRBV9,TGTGCCAGCAGCGCCTCACAGGGAGCCGAGCAGTACTTC,CASSASQGAEQYF
TRBJ2-5,-,-,TRBV29-1,TGCAGCGTTGAAGGAGGGTGGGTAACCACCCAAGAGACCCAGTACTTC,CSVEGGWVTTQETQYF
TRBJ1-1,-,-,TRBV2,TGTGCCAGCAGGGAGGGCCGTGAAGCTTTCTTT,CASREGREAFF
TRBJ2-3,TRBD2,-,TRBV27,TGTGCCAGCAGTTCTCGGGGGGGCAGTGTAGATACGCAGTATTTT,CASSSRGGSVDTQYF
TRBJ2-7,TRBD2,-,TRBV11-3,TGTGCCAGCAGCCAGTCGGGACTAGCGGGCTACGAGCAGTACTTC,CASSQSGLAGYEQYF
TRBJ1-5,TRBD1,few,TRBV6-6,TGTGCCAGCACCCCCAGGACAGGGGGCCATCAGCCCCAGCATTTT,CASTPRTGGHQPQHF
TRBJ2-1,-,once,TRBV4-1,TGCGCCAGCAGCCAAGAGGCACAGTTCTTC,CASSQEAQFF
TRBJ2-7,-,-,TRBV6-5,TGTGCCAGCAGTTACGGGCACCCACGATCCTACGAGCAGTACTTC,CASSYGHPRSYEQYF
TRBJ2-3,TRBD2,-,TRBV30,TGTGCCTGGAGTCTTACCCGGACTAGCGGGTACACAGATACGCAGTATTTT,CAWSLTRTSGYTDTQYF
TRBJ2-7,TRBD2,-,TRBV7-2,TGTGCCAGCAGATATAGCGGGGGGTACGAGCAGTACTTC,CASRYSGGYEQYF